This TCR beta chain is from a study of siplizumab effects on memory and regulatory T cells. Regarding the study as a whole: Most alloreactive clones went unmapped to unstimulated subsets; only a minor fraction mapped. Roughly 75-96% of proliferating CD4+ or CD8+ clones lacked a naive or memory phenotype that could be assigned. The diversity of naive T cells seemed greater than that of memory cells, and their alloresponse contribution seemed major.

The data were produced by immunoSEQ multiplex PCR, yet TCRdb's version contains in-frame clones alone and is incomplete. The sample records 70,000 to 95,000 clones, 90% being singletons. The CDR3 is 13 amino acids. The V and J ends lost 3 bases and 5 bases respectively, with 8 bases between them. Per the germline V gene, CDR1 is MGHDK and CDR2 is SYGVNS. In the case of this clone: The antigen remains unidentified.

The J gene is TRBJ2-1, the V gene TRBV25-1; no definite D call. The sample consisted of CD4+ T cells sorted from blood. The origin of this receptor is a human donor in good health. CDR3 DNA sequence: TGTGCCAGCAGTGACCCCCCTCACAATGAGCAGTTCTTC. Encoded protein: CASSDPPHNEQFF.